This T cell receptor (beta chain) was found in a study of cytomegalovirus exposure and HLA in healthy donors. PCR involved 60 Vbeta and 13 Jbeta primers. The data were produced by immunoSEQ multiplex PCR, yet TCRdb's version contains in-frame clones alone and is incomplete. The sample records 210,000 or so clones, 75% to 85% being singletons. Germline CDR1 SEHNR, CDR2 FQNEAQ (reference sequence). The CDR3 is made up of 11 amino acids. V was pared by 5 bases and J by 9 bases, with 10 bases between. Material: PBMCs. The source is a girl aged 10-17 years in good health and CMV-seronegative. This rearrangement joins TRBV7-9 to TRBJ2-5; possible D gene TRBD1, 5 bases. CDR3 amino acids: CASSPGLAQYF. CDR3 coding DNA: TGTGCCAGCAGCCCAGGGTTGGCCCAGTACTTC.